The rows below give T cell receptor beta chains drawn from one sample of a study of shared clonotypes between healthy human individuals. Repertoires were generated with immunoSEQ multiplex PCR, while TCRdb's copy carries only in-frame clones and drops some. This table has about 2,200,000 clones, 90% to 95% appearing once. Sequencing input: naive CD8+ T cells from PBMCs. The receptors derive from a man younger than 30 in good health. Some clones in this sample may be carry-over from other donors' samples. CDR3s include the opening cysteine and the closing phenylalanine or tryptophan. The order of the fields is clone size, D gene, V gene, J gene, CDR3 protein, CDR3 DNA. The D gene is left open where the match is weak. Clone sizes are given selectively: once, few, many, or a class where the clone is expanded.

>NA|NA|TRBV29-1|TRBJ1-2
CSVLGGLGYGYTF
TGCAGCGTCCTCGGGGGGCTTGGCTATGGCTACACCTTC
>NA|TRBD1|TRBV27|TRBJ1-1
CASSPDRGVGTEAFF
TGTGCCAGCAGTCCAGACAGGGGGGTTGGGACTGAAGCTTTCTTT
>NA|NA|TRBV2|TRBJ2-7
CASRHSTGGETIYEQYF
TGTGCCAGCAGACATAGCACCGGGGGTGAAACTATCTACGAGCAGTACTTC
>NA|NA|TRBV5-6|TRBJ1-4
CASSLWDRKLFF
TGTGCCAGCAGCTTGTGGGACCGAAAACTGTTTTTT
>NA|NA|TRBV7-8|TRBJ2-3
CASSLAGSTDTQYF
TGTGCCAGCAGCCTAGCTGGCTCCACAGATACGCAGTATTTT
>NA|TRBD2|TRBV7-6|TRBJ2-1
CASSSSFLAGGGDEQFF
TGTGCCAGCAGTTCATCGTTCTTAGCGGGAGGGGGGGATGAGCAGTTCTTC
>NA|NA|TRBV7-9|TRBJ2-7
CASSPVKLGPRFSYEQYF
TGTGCCAGCAGCCCGGTTAAGTTGGGGCCCCGATTTTCCTACGAGCAGTACTTC
>NA|TRBD1|TRBV9|TRBJ2-7
CASSVYRDSTYEQYF
TGTGCCAGCAGCGTATATCGGGACAGCACCTACGAGCAGTACTTC
>NA|NA|TRBV27|TRBJ1-4
CASSNETDRYYNVEKLFF
TGTGCCAGCTCTAATGAGACAGATAGATACTATAATGTTGAAAAACTGTTTTTT
>NA|NA|TRBV10-2|TRBJ1-1
CASRRWGNTEAFF
TGCGCCAGCCGAAGGTGGGGAAACACTGAAGCTTTCTTT
>few|TRBD2|TRBV7-9|TRBJ2-1
CASSLGFAGASYNEQFF
TGTGCCAGCAGCTTAGGGTTCGCGGGAGCGTCCTACAATGAGCAGTTCTTC
>few|NA|TRBV9|TRBJ1-3
CASSVAGASGNTIYF
TGTGCCAGCAGCGTAGCTGGGGCCTCTGGAAACACCATATATTTT
>NA|NA|TRBV7-8|TRBJ1-5
CASSLASFGNQPQHF
TGTGCCAGCAGCTTAGCCAGTTTCGGCAATCAGCCCCAGCATTTT
>NA|TRBD1|TRBV28|TRBJ2-1
CASSSPGTGGDNEQFF
TGTGCCAGCAGTTCGCCCGGGACAGGAGGTGACAATGAGCAGTTCTTC
>NA|NA|TRBV25-1|TRBJ1-6
CASSEWVGLTNSPLHF
TGTGCCAGCAGTGAATGGGTTGGGCTAACCAATTCACCCCTCCACTTT
>NA|NA|TRBV5-6|TRBJ2-7
CASSVQGSEQYF
TGTGCCAGCAGCGTACAGGGAAGCGAGCAGTACTTC
>NA|TRBD1|TRBV10-3|TRBJ2-7
CAIRGTEIYEQYF
TGTGCCATCAGAGGGACAGAAATATACGAGCAGTACTTC
>NA|TRBD2|TRBV5-1|TRBJ2-7
CASSLTSGSYEQYF
TGCGCCAGCAGCTTGACTAGCGGATCCTACGAGCAGTACTTC
>once|TRBD2|TRBV9|TRBJ2-5
CASSSPTSGIQETQYF
TGTGCCAGCAGCTCACCGACTAGCGGGATCCAAGAGACCCAGTACTTC
>NA|TRBD2|TRBV7-9|TRBJ2-1
CASSPVLAGVLEQFF
TGTGCCAGCAGCCCCGTGCTAGCGGGAGTTCTCGAGCAGTTCTTC
>NA|TRBD1|TRBV2|TRBJ1-4
CASRSRDRGNGNEKLFF
TGTGCCAGCAGATCCCGGGACAGGGGTAATGGTAATGAAAAACTGTTTTTT
>NA|NA|TRBV19|TRBJ2-1
CASSIVGWDEQFF
TGTGCCAGTAGTATAGTTGGGTGGGATGAGCAGTTCTTC
>NA|NA|TRBV5-1|TRBJ2-7
CASSLAGTAYEQYF
TGCGCCAGCAGCTTGGCGGGGACGGCCTACGAGCAGTACTTC
>NA|NA|TRBV4-3|TRBJ2-1
CASSQDLLGGTYNEQFF
TGCGCCAGCAGCCAAGATCTCCTTGGCGGGACGTACAATGAGCAGTTCTTC
>few|NA|TRBV29-1|TRBJ1-1
CTDGSIEAFF
TGCACCGATGGGAGCATTGAAGCTTTCTTT
>NA|TRBD1|TRBV10-3|TRBJ1-3
CATRTGEENTIYF
TGTGCCACACGGACAGGGGAGGAAAACACCATATATTTT
>once|NA|TRBV9|TRBJ2-3
CASSVHGELTDTQYF
TGTGCCAGCAGCGTTCACGGGGAATTGACAGATACGCAGTATTTT
>NA|NA|TRBV2|TRBJ1-4
CASSETDSLNEKLFF
TGTGCCAGCAGTGAAACTGACAGCCTTAATGAAAAACTGTTTTTT
>once|NA|TRBV29-1|TRBJ1-5
CSVEVTGGNQPQHF
TGCAGCGTTGAAGTTACGGGGGGCAATCAGCCCCAGCATTTT
>NA|NA|TRBV13|TRBJ2-1
CASSTRATGPHNEQFF
TGTGCCAGCAGCACCCGCGCAACGGGACCGCACAATGAGCAGTTCTTC
>once|NA|TRBV9|TRBJ2-3
CASSVGGFDKDTQYF
TGTGCCAGCAGCGTAGGTGGCTTCGATAAAGATACGCAGTATTTT
>NA|TRBD1|TRBV7-9|TRBJ2-5
CASSSRTGGIIQETQYF
TGTGCCAGCAGCTCCCGGACAGGGGGCATCATTCAAGAGACCCAGTACTTC
>NA|TRBD1|TRBV19|TRBJ1-1
CASSVLQGMNTEAFF
TGTGCCAGTAGTGTCTTACAGGGGATGAACACTGAAGCTTTCTTT
>NA|NA|TRBV11-2|TRBJ1-2
CASSLAPVDGYTF
TGTGCCAGCAGCTTAGCGCCGGTCGATGGCTACACCTTC
>few|NA|TRBV27|TRBJ2-2
CASSPNTGELFF
TGTGCCAGCAGTCCAAACACCGGGGAGCTGTTTTTT
>NA|NA|TRBV30|TRBJ1-1
CAWSVGQGAFF
TGTGCCTGGAGTGTTGGTCAGGGGGCTTTCTTT
>NA|NA|TRBV7-9|TRBJ2-7
CASSLTYEQYF
TGTGCCAGCAGCTTGACCTACGAGCAGTACTTC
>NA|TRBD2|TRBV9|TRBJ2-1
CASSVGSGNPGGNEQFF
TGTGCCAGCAGCGTAGGGAGCGGAAACCCGGGGGGCAATGAGCAGTTCTTC
>NA|TRBD2|TRBV15|TRBJ2-5
CATSRDSGLADLQETQYF
TGTGCCACCAGCAGAGATTCTGGACTAGCGGATCTCCAAGAGACCCAGTACTTC
>NA|NA|TRBV7-2|TRBJ2-7
CASSDGDEQYF
TGTGCCAGCAGCGATGGGGACGAGCAGTACTTC
>NA|NA|TRBV6-1|TRBJ1-2
CASREQGIRGYTF
TGTGCCAGCAGGGAACAGGGTATAAGGGGCTACACCTTC
>once|TRBD1|TRBV6-5|TRBJ2-7
CASSYSMGQATYEQYF
TGTGCCAGCAGTTACTCGATGGGACAGGCTACCTACGAGCAGTACTTC
>NA|TRBD2|TRBV2|TRBJ2-1
CASSGPRESGEAYNEQFF
TGTGCCAGCAGTGGACCGAGGGAGAGCGGGGAGGCCTACAATGAGCAGTTCTTC
>NA|NA|TRBV27|TRBJ1-2
CASSLYSPANYGYTF
TGTGCCAGCAGTTTATACAGTCCAGCTAACTATGGCTACACCTTC
>NA|TRBD2|TRBV9|TRBJ2-2
CASSVGAGTSGTGELFF
TGTGCCAGCAGCGTAGGCGCCGGGACTAGCGGTACCGGGGAGCTGTTTTTT
>NA|NA|TRBV5-1|TRBJ2-7
CASSYYGSSYEQYF
TGCGCCAGCAGCTATTACGGAAGCTCCTACGAGCAGTACTTC